One sample yielded the 32 T cell receptor beta chains listed below, sequenced in a study of cytomegalovirus exposure and HLA in healthy donors. Clones were read by immunoSEQ multiplex PCR, and TCRdb kept only the in-frame ones, dropping some. The sample includes some 59,000 clones, 75% to 90% seen only once; the top ten take around 16%. The sequenced material came from PBMCs. The receptors derive from a woman in her late teens or twenties in good health and CMV-seronegative.

The J gene is TRBJ1-5, the V gene TRBV6-6; perhaps TRBD1 as D (6 bases). The V end lost 4 bases, the J end lost 8 bases, and 21 bases lay between the germline ends. The CDR3 loop spans 16 amino acids. CDR1 and CDR2 (germline): MNHNY, SVGAGI (reference sequence). Here the CDR3 DNA reads TGTGCCAGCAGTTCCCGGACTGGGGGCTCAATCAAGCCCCAGCATTTT. Amino acids: CASSSRTGGSIKPQHF.

This rearrangement joins TRBV19 to TRBJ1-5; 9 nucleotides align to TRBD1. The V gene's germline CDR1 is LNHDA and CDR2 SQIVND (reference sequence). This CDR3 has 16 amino acids. V trimming: 5 bases; J trimming: 6 bases; junction bases outside the gene matches: 11. The CDR3 DNA is TGTGCCAGTAGTGAGACGGGACAGGGCGTGGGTCAGCCCCAGCATTTT. Translated: CASSETGQGVGQPQHF.

The rearrangement joins TRBV6-6 to TRBJ2-1; TRBD2 aligns across 8 bases. The ends lost 7 bases at V and 5 bases at J; junction bases unmatched: 13. Germline CDR1 and CDR2: MNHNY and SVGAGI (reference sequence). The CDR3 length is 16 residues. CDR3 protein: CASTVHRSGANNEQFF. The DNA for the CDR3 is TGTGCCAGCACAGTCCACCGTAGCGGGGCCAACAATGAGCAGTTCTTC.

The chain uses TRBV10-2 and TRBJ1-5; 9 bases align to TRBD1. The CDR3 runs to 14 residues. The J segment lost 5 bases and the V segment lost 3 bases, leaving 2 bases of the junction unmatched. Per germline, CDR1 WSHSY and CDR2 SAAADI. CDR3 region: CASSEQGAYQPQHF. CDR3 in DNA: TGCGCCAGCAGTGAACAGGGGGCGTATCAGCCCCAGCATTTT.

The chain couples TRBV11-2 to TRBJ2-2, with unresolved D. Germline CDR1 is SGHAT and CDR2 is FQNNGV. The CDR3 spans 14 residues. Trimming cost V 2 bases and J 1 base, with 5 bases left between them. CDR3 DNA sequence: TGTGCCAGCAGCTTACACGGGAACACCGGGGAGCTGTTTTTT. It specifies CASSLHGNTGELFF. The variable domain in full, completed from reference TRBV11-2 and TRBJ2-2, reads EAGVAQSPRYKIIEKRQSVAFWCNPISGHATLYWYQQILGQGPKLLIQFQNNGVVDDSQLPKDRFSAERLKGVDSTLKIQPAKLEDSAVYLCASSLHGNTGELFFGEGSRLTVL.

The chain joins TRBV21-1 to TRBJ2-3; the DNA was not used to check the table's D call, TRBD2. TRBV21-1 is deemed a pseudogene. The CDR3 is 20 residues long. The CDR3 region has the DNA TGTGCCAGCAGCAAATCAGGAAGGACTAGCGGGAGGGTTGGCACAGATACGCAGTATTTT. Translating gives CASSKSGRTSGRVGTDTQYF.

This chain joins TRBV2 and TRBJ2-1; D may be TRBD2 (6 bases). Germline lookup yields CDR1 SNHLY and CDR2 FYNNEI. CDR3 length: 12 amino acids. The V end lost 5 bases, the J end lost 15 bases, and 17 bases lay between the germline ends. CDR3 loop: CASSYASGYWFF. DNA of the CDR3: TGTGCCAGCAGTTACGCCAGCGGGTATTGGTTCTTC.

This sequence joins TRBV5-4 and TRBJ2-1, with D tentatively TRBD1 (5 bases). Germline V gives CDR1 SGHNT, CDR2 YYREEE (reference sequence). The germline V and J ends were trimmed by 0 bases and 3 bases, with 10 bases remaining between them. The CDR3 loop spans 15 amino acids. The CDR3 DNA reads as TGTGCCAGCAGCTTGGGGAGCAGGGACTACAATGAGCAGTTCTTC. Translated: CASSLGSRDYNEQFF.

Only one count was recorded for this clone. V is TRBV28 and J is TRBJ1-2; TRBD1 matches 7 bases. The CDR3 spans 14 residues. V lost 3 bases to trimming and J lost 4 bases; unmatched junction nucleotides: 5. Germline assignment: CDR1 MDHEN and CDR2 SYDVKM. The CDR3 nucleotides are TGTGCCAGCAGTTTCCCGGACAGGACCTATGGCTACACCTTC. Protein: CASSFPDRTYGYTF.

The gene calls are TRBV10-3 and TRBJ2-7; D is undetermined. Per germline, CDR1 ENHRY and CDR2 SYGVKD. The CDR3 is made up of 15 amino acids. V was pared by 0 bases and J by 7 bases, with 16 bases between. CDR3: CAISESGRRLGEQYF. The CDR3 nucleotides are TGTGCCATCAGTGAGTCGGGCCGACGATTAGGAGAGCAGTACTTC.

The chain carries TRBV29-1 and TRBJ1-1; tentative D call: TRBD1 (6 bases). Per the germline V gene, CDR1 is SQVTM and CDR2 is ANQGSEA. V lost 7 bases and J 6 bases, leaving 12 bases between the germline ends. CDR3 length equals 11 residues. The CDR3 spells CSGLGGAEAFF. The CDR3 bases are TGCAGCGGGTTAGGGGGGGCTGAAGCTTTCTTT. Combining the CDR3 with reference TRBV29-1 and TRBJ1-1 gives the whole variable domain SAVISQKPSRDICQRGTSLTIQCQVDSQVTMMFWYRQQPGQSLTLIATANQGSEATYESGFVIDKFPISRPNLTFSTLTVSNMSPEDSSIYLCSGLGGAEAFFGQGTRLTVV.

V and J are TRBV5-8 and TRBJ2-7; D is unclear. Trimming removed 0 bases from V and 3 bases from J, with 13 bases in between. Germline values: CDR1 SGHTS, CDR2 YDEGEE. There are 15 residues in the CDR3. The CDR3 here is CASSLAPENVYEQYF. The CDR3, as DNA: TGTGCCAGCAGCTTGGCTCCGGAGAATGTCTACGAGCAGTACTTC.

The chain carries TRBV12-5 and TRBJ1-1; D not certain. Trimming pared 4 bases from V and 0 bases from J, leaving 6 bases between. CDR3 size: 13 residues. Germline V CDR1 and CDR2: LGHNT, FRNRAP. The chain's CDR3 is CASGSSMNTEAFF. In DNA form, the CDR3 reads TGTGCTAGTGGTTCATCCATGAACACTGAAGCTTTCTTT.

The chain uses TRBV2 and TRBJ1-6, with D maybe TRBD1 (6 bases). The CDR3 is made up of 15 amino acids. Germline assignment: CDR1 SNHLY and CDR2 FYNNEI. Between the trimmed V and J ends, which lost 0 bases and 10 bases, there was a span of 13 bases. The CDR3: CASSEARGARSPLHF. CDR3 nucleotides: TGTGCCAGCAGTGAAGCGCGGGGGGCCAGATCACCCCTCCACTTT.

The gene calls are TRBV27 and TRBJ2-5, with TRBD2 matching over 7 bases. Per the germline V gene, CDR1 is MNHEY and CDR2 is SMNVEV (reference sequence). The CDR3 has 15 residues. Trimming at V came to 0 bases and at J to 1 base, leaving 2 bases not matched to a gene. DNA of the CDR3: TGTGCCAGCAGTTTATCTAGCGGGCCCCAAGAGACCCAGTACTTC. This gives the protein CASSLSSGPQETQYF.

The chain carries TRBV9 and TRBJ2-3; no reliable D call. V gave up 4 bases and J gave up 3 bases, with 12 bases separating them. This CDR3 comprises 14 residues. Per the germline V gene, CDR1 is SGDLS and CDR2 is YYNGEE. CDR3 in amino acids: CASSTSTSTDTQYF. The CDR3 nucleotides read TGTGCCAGCAGCACCTCTACGTCAACAGATACGCAGTATTTT.

The gene calls are TRBV6-5 and TRBJ1-1; D unclear. The ends were cut back, 7 bases at V and 0 bases at J, with 9 bases in the middle. Germline V gives CDR1 MNHEY, CDR2 SVGAGI. CDR3 size: 13 residues. CDR3 region: CASNAVMNTEAFF. The CDR3 DNA sequence: TGTGCCAGCAATGCGGTAATGAACACTGAAGCTTTCTTT.

The V call is TRBV4-1, the J call TRBJ2-1, with 7 nucleotides matching TRBD2. The junction had 3 bases not matched to a gene; V was cut back by 0 bases and J by 4 bases. CDR1 MGHRA and CDR2 YSYEKL come from the germline V gene. This CDR3 spans 15 amino acids. CDR3 bases: TGCGCCAGCAGCCAAGACGGGACTACTTACAATGAGCAGTTCTTC. Translated, it gives CASSQDGTTYNEQFF.

CDR3 coding DNA: TGTGCCAGCAGCGCCACTCTAGCGGGGGGCCCTCTCGGGCAGTTCTTC. Residues: CASSATLAGGPLGQFF. The chain uses TRBV4-2 and TRBJ2-1; 11 nucleotides agree with TRBD2. Per germline, CDR1 LGHNA and CDR2 YNFKEQ. The CDR3 is 16 amino acids. Unmatched junction bases numbered 15, after V lost 5 bases and J lost 12 bases.

The chain recombines TRBV2 with TRBJ2-7; no reliable D call. The CDR3 spans 11 residues. V gave up 8 bases and J gave up 1 base, with 6 bases separating them. CDR1 is SNHLY, CDR2 FYNNEI, per germline. The DNA for the CDR3 is TGTGCCAGCTCTCCGTCCTACGAGCAGTACTTC. This codes for CASSPSYEQYF.

The J gene is TRBJ2-1, the V gene TRBV2, with 10 bases that match TRBD2. With 8 bases clipped from V and 10 bases from J, the junction kept 8 bases outside the gene matches. This CDR3 comprises 13 residues. The V gene's germline CDR1 is SNHLY and CDR2 FYNNEI. The CDR3 coding sequence is TGTGCCAGCCGGGTAGCGGGGGGTGGGGAGCAGTTCTTC. It translates to CASRVAGGGEQFF.

This clone turned up a few times. V and J are TRBV29-1 and TRBJ2-1; D remains unclear. CDR1 and CDR2 from the germline V gene are SQVTM and ANQGSEA. The CDR3 extends over 10 amino acids. V was trimmed by 4 bases and J by 5 bases, leaving 3 bases between them. This chain's CDR3 is CSVGDNEQFF. DNA for the CDR3: TGCAGCGTTGGCGACAATGAGCAGTTCTTC.

V usage is TRBV27 and J usage is TRBJ1-1; D uncertain. V shed 2 bases and J shed 1 base, with 8 bases lying between them. The CDR3 covers 14 residues. The germline gives CDR1 MNHEY, CDR2 SMNVEV (reference sequence). The CDR3 protein is CASSLGARNTEAFF. CDR3 DNA: TGTGCCAGCAGTTTAGGTGCCAGGAACACTGAAGCTTTCTTT.

V is TRBV20-1 and J is TRBJ1-1; D uncertain. The CDR3 covers 10 residues. Trimming removed 5 bases at V and 7 bases at J, with 8 bases between. Germline CDR1 and CDR2: DFQATT and SNEGSKA (reference sequence). CDR3 sequence (DNA): TGCAGTGCTTCAGTCCTTGAAGCTTTCTTT. Its protein is CSASVLEAFF.

CDR3 region: CASSSGTRGDTQYF. The CDR3 DNA follows: TGTGCCAGCAGCTCCGGGACTCGGGGGGATACGCAGTATTTT. The V gene is TRBV5-4, the J gene TRBJ2-3; weak D call: TRBD2 (6 bases). The germline CDR1 and CDR2 sequences are SGHNT and YYREEE (reference sequence). The CDR3 spans 14 residues. V was shortened by 3 bases and J by 6 bases, with 14 bases between the two germline ends.

The chain is built from TRBV18 and TRBJ1-4; the D gene is possibly TRBD1 (6 bases). The V and J ends lost 6 bases and 4 bases respectively, with 15 bases between them. This CDR3 contains 15 residues. In germline, CDR1 is KGHSH, CDR2 LQKENI. The CDR3 is CASSRGPGINEKLFF. CDR3 in DNA: TGTGCCAGCTCGCGGGGGCCGGGGATTAATGAAAAACTGTTTTTT.

This clone occurred a few times. The chain carries TRBV5-4 and TRBJ2-7, with D maybe TRBD1 (6 bases). This CDR3 is 15 amino acids long. The germline CDR1 and CDR2 sequences are SGHNT and YYREEE (reference sequence). Trimming removed 0 bases at V and 1 base at J, with 11 bases between. The DNA of the CDR3 is TGTGCCAGCAGCTTGGGGCAGGGGAGATCCTACGAGCAGTACTTC. Protein product: CASSLGQGRSYEQYF.

CDR3 sequence: CASSLSSGNTGELFF. CDR3 in DNA: TGTGCCAGCAGCTTGAGTAGCGGGAACACCGGGGAGCTGTTTTTT. V gene TRBV7-2 combines with J gene TRBJ2-2; TRBD2 might be the D (6 bases). CDR3 size: 15 residues. The germline V gene has CDR1 SGHTA and CDR2 FQGNSA. V was cut by 3 bases and J by 1 base, with 9 bases left in between. Using reference TRBV7-2 and TRBJ2-2 for the parts outside the CDR3, the full variable domain is GAGVSQSPSNKVTEKGKDVELRCDPISGHTALYWYRQSLGQGLEFLIYFQGNSAPDKSGLPSDRFSAERTGGSVSTLTIQRTQQEDSAVYLCASSLSSGNTGELFFGEGSRLTVL.

CDR3 residues: CASSPDPGQGGHGYTF. For the CDR3, the DNA is TGTGCCAGCAGCCCCGATCCGGGACAGGGAGGACATGGCTACACCTTC. The chain has TRBV9 and TRBJ1-2, with 9 bases matching TRBD1. The CDR3 is 16 amino acids. The junction had 13 bases not matched to a gene; V was cut back by 4 bases and J by 6 bases. In germline, CDR1 is SGDLS, CDR2 YYNGEE.

J is TRBJ2-2 and V is TRBV2, with 8 bases lining up with TRBD1. V shed 0 bases and J 6 bases; nucleotides not matched to a gene: 6. The CDR3 spans 16 residues. The V gene's germline CDR1 is SNHLY and CDR2 FYNNEI. CDR3 DNA: TGTGCCAGCAGTGAAGCGCTTCAGGGGGCAGCCGGGGAGCTGTTTTTT. This codes for CASSEALQGAAGELFF.

This sequence joins TRBV27 and TRBJ2-5, with TRBD2 identical over 11 bases. This CDR3 comprises 15 residues. The V gene's germline CDR1 is MNHEY and CDR2 SMNVEV (reference sequence). The trim removed 6 bases at V and 5 bases at J, leaving 8 bases unmatched. The CDR3 DNA follows: TGTGCCAGCAGGTCAGGACTAGCGGGCGGGGAGACCCAGTACTTC. It specifies CASRSGLAGGETQYF.

The chain combines TRBV6-5 with TRBJ2-1; 10 bases map to TRBD2. V lost 4 bases to trimming and J lost 7 bases; unmatched junction nucleotides: 10. CDR1 and CDR2 from the germline V gene are MNHEY and SVGAGI. The CDR3 is 16 amino acids. The DNA for the CDR3 is TGTGCCAGCAGTTGGTCGGCTAGCGGGAGCAGAAATGAGCAGTTCTTC. This translates into CASSWSASGSRNEQFF.